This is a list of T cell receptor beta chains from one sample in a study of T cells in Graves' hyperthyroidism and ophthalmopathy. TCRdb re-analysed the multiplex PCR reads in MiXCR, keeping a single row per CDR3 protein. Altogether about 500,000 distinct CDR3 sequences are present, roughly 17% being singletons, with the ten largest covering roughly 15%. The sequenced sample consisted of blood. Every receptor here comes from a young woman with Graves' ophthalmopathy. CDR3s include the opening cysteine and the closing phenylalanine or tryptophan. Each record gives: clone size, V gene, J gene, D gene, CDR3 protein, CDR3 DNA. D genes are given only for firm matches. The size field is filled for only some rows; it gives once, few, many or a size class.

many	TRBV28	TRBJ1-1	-	CASSLSGGTEAFF	TGTGCCAGCAGTTTATCGGGGGGCACTGAAGCTTTCTTT
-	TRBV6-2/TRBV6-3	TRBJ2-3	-	CASSRFGGGSGTDTQYF	TGTGCCAGCAGTAGATTCGGGGGTGGGTCGGGCACAGATACGCAGTATTTT
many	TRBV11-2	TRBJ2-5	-	CASSLVLETQYF	TGTGCCAGCAGCTTAGTGTTAGAGACCCAGTACTTC
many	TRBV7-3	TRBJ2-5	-	CASSLIGGLKETQYF	TGTGCCAGCAGCTTAATAGGGGGGTTAAAAGAGACCCAGTACTTC
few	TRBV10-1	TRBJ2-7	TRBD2	CASSESLAGEAYEQYF	TGCGCCAGCAGTGAGTCTCTAGCGGGGGAGGCCTACGAGCAGTACTTC
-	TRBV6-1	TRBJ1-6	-	CASSTSRGNNSPLHF	TGTGCCAGCAGCACGTCGCGGGGAAATAATTCACCCCTCCACTTT
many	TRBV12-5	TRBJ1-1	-	CASGLPWTAPENTEAFF	TGTGCTAGTGGTTTGCCTTGGACAGCGCCAGAGAACACTGAAGCTTTCTTT
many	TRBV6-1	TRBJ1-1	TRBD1	CASSRTGGGEAFF	TGTGCCAGCAGCCGTACAGGGGGCGGTGAAGCTTTCTTT
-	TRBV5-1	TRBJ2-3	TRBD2	CASSPGGGAADTQYF	TGCGCCAGCAGCCCGGGGGGGGGCGCCGCAGATACGCAGTATTTT
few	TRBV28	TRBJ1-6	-	CASSFSTSPLHF	TGTGCCAGCAGTTTCTCAACTTCACCCCTCCACTTT
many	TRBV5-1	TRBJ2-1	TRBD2	CASSLNSGGGNEQFF	TGCGCCAGCAGCTTGAATAGCGGGGGAGGGAATGAGCAGTTCTTC
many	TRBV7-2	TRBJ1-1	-	CASTPTGGTEAFF	TGTGCCAGCACCCCTACGGGGGGCACTGAAGCTTTCTTT
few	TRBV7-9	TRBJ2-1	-	CASTPGAGSSYNEQFF	TGTGCCAGCACCCCGGGGGCCGGGAGCTCCTACAATGAGCAGTTCTTC
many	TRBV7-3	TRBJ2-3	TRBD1	CASSSVPRTGDTDTQYF	TGTGCCAGCAGCTCTGTTCCGCGGACAGGGGACACAGATACGCAGTATTTT
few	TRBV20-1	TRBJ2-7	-	CSATLSGSTYEQYF	TGCAGTGCTACCTTATCCGGGTCTACCTACGAGCAGTACTTC
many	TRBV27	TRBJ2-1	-	CASSLGGPFSYNEQFF	TGTGCCAGCAGTTTAGGGGGGCCGTTCTCCTACAATGAGCAGTTCTTC
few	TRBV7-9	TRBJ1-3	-	CASSPPGRGNTIYF	TGTGCCAGCAGCCCGCCCGGGAGGGGAAACACCATATATTTT
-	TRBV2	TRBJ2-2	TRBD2	CASRGTSGGNTGELFF	TGTGCCAGCAGAGGAACTAGCGGGGGGAACACCGGGGAGCTGTTTTTT
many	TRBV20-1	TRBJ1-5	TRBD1	CSASSFEGQASNQPQHF	TGCAGTGCTAGTTCGTTTGAGGGACAGGCTAGCAATCAGCCCCAGCATTTT
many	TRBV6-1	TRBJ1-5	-	CASKGDNGNQPQHF	TGTGCCAGCAAGGGGGACAATGGCAATCAGCCCCAGCATTTT
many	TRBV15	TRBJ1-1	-	CATGRRYTEAFF	TGTGCCACCGGTCGCCGCTACACTGAAGCTTTCTTT
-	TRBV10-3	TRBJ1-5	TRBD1	CAIAQGYDNQPQHF	TGTGCCATCGCACAGGGGTACGACAATCAGCCCCAGCATTTT
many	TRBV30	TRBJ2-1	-	CAWSPDSNNEQFF	TGTGCCTGGAGCCCGGATAGTAACAATGAGCAGTTCTTC
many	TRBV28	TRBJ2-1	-	CASSLWRFSSYNEQFF	TGTGCCAGCAGTTTATGGCGGTTCAGCTCCTACAATGAGCAGTTCTTC
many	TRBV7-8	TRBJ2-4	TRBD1	CASSPTPGQGLNIQYF	TGTGCCAGCAGCCCAACGCCGGGACAGGGGTTAAACATTCAGTACTTC
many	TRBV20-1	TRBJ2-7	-	CSARVGMIHEQYF	TGCAGTGCTAGAGTGGGCATGATCCACGAGCAGTACTTC
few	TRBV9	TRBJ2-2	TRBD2	CASSVVDSGSFRSGELFF	TGTGCCAGCAGCGTAGTGGATAGCGGGAGTTTCAGGTCCGGGGAGCTGTTTTTT
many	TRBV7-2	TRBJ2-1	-	CASSSLGFNEQFF	TGTGCCAGCAGCTCTCTTGGATTCAATGAGCAGTTCTTC
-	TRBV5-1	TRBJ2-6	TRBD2	CASSLVASSGRSGANVLTF	TGCGCCAGCAGCTTGGTAGCGAGTAGCGGGAGGTCGGGGGCCAACGTCCTGACTTTC
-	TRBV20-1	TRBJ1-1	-	CSASGVNTEAFF	TGCAGTGCTAGTGGGGTGAACACTGAAGCTTTCTTT
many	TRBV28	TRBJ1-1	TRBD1	CASFWTGGPLTFF	TGTGCCAGTTTCTGGACAGGGGGCCCTCTGACTTTCTTT
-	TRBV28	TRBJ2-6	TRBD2	CASSPGLAGTGANVLTF	TGTGCCAGCAGCCCGGGACTAGCGGGGACTGGGGCCAACGTCCTGACTTTC